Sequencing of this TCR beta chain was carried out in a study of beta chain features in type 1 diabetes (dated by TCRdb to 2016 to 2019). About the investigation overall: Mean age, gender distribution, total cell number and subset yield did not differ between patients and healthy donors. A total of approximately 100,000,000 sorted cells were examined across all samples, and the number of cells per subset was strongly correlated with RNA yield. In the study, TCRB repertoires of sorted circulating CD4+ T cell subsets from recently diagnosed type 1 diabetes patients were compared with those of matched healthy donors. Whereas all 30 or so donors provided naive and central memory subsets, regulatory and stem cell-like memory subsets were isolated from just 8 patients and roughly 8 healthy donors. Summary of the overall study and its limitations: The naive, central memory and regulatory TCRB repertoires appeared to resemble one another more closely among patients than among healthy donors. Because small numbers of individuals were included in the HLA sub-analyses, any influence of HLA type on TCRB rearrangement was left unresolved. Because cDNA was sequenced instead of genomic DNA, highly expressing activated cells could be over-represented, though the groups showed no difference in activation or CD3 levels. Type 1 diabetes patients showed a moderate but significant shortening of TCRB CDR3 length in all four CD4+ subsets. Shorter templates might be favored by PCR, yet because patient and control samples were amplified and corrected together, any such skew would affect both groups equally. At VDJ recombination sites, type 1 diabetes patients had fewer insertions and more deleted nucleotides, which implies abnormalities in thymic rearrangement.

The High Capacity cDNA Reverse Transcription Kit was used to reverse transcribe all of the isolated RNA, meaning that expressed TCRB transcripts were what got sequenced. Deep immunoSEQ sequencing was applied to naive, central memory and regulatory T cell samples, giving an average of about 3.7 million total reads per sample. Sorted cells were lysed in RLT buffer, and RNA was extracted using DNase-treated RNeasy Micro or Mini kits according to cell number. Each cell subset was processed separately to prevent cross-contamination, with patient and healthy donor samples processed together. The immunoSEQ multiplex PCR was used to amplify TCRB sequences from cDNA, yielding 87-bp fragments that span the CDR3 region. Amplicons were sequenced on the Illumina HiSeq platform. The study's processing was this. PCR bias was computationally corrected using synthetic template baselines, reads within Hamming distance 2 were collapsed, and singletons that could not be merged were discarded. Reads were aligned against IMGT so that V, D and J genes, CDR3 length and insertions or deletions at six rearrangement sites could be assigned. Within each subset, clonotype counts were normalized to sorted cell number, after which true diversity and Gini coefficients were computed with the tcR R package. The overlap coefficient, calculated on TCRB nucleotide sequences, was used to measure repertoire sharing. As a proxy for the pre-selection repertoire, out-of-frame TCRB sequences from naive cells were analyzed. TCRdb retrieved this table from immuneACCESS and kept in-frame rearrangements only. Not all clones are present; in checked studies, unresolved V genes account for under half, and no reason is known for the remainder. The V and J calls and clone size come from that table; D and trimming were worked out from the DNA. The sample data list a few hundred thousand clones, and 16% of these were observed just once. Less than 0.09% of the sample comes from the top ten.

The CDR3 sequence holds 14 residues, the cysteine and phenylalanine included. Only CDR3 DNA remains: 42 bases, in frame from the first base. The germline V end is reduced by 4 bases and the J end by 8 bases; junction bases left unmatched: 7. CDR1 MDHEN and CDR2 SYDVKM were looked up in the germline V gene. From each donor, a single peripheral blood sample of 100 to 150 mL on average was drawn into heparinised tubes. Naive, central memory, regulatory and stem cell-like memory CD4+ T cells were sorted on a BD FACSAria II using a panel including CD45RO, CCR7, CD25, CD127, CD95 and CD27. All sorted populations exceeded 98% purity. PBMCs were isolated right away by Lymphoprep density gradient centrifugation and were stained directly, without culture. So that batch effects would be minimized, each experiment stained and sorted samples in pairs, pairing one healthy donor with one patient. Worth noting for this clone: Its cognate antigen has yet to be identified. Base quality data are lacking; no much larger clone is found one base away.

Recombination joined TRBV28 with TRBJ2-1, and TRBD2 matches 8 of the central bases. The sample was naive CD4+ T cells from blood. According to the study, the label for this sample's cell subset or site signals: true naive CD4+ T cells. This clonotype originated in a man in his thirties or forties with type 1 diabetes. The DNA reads TGTGCCAGCAGTTCCCCGGCGGGGGGCTATGAGCAGTTCTTC. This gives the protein CASSSPAGGYEQFF.